This TCR beta chain was sequenced in a study of blood T cell repertoires in COVID-19. As for the study in general: Whether acute or convalescent, the COVID-19 samples came from the United States, Italy and Spain. Sample material is recorded as cDNA or gDNA derived from T cells, B-cell-depleted T cells, or PBMCs.

CDR3 size: 20 residues. Germline CDR1 reads MGHRA; CDR2 reads YSYEKL. With V trimmed by 1 base and J by 0 bases, 13 bases remained unmatched. The authors' processing: How many nucleated cells were present was estimated from reference gene primer amplification. TCRdb keeps only in-frame clones here, not all; method: immunoSEQ multiplex PCR. The V and J calls and the clone size are those of that table, but D and trimming were determined from the DNA. This sample has roughly 700,000 clones, with 85% to 90% found just once. The sequenced sample consisted of peripheral blood. This receptor was taken from a woman under 30 with acute or convalescent COVID-19. The gene calls are TRBV4-1 and TRBJ2-1; 9 bases are a match to TRBD2. CDR3 coding DNA: TGCGCCAGCAGCCAAGGTGGAAGCGGGGGGACGTATAGCTCCTACAATGAGCAGTTCTTC. Protein product: CASSQGGSGGTYSSYNEQFF.